Listed below are T cell receptor beta chains from one sample, sequenced in a study of molecular identifiers for immune sequencing clone quantification. TCRdb fed the PCR reads into MiXCR, producing one record per CDR3 protein. The sample has about 500,000 distinct CDR3 sequences, 20% to 25% seen once. Material for sequencing was naive CD8+ T cells from blood, with Jurkat cell RNA spiked in. These receptors came from a human donor in good health. Some libraries in this study had Jurkat cell RNA spiked in. Each CDR3 is given with its conserved first and last residue. The D gene is left open where the match is weak. Not every row has a clone size; where given, it reads once, few, many or a size class.

V gene	clone size	D gene	J gene	CDR3 DNA	CDR3 protein
TRBV20-1	NA	TRBD1	TRBJ1-5	TGCAGTGCTGGGGCATTTGGACAGGGCCCCAATCAGCCCCAGCATTTT	CSAGAFGQGPNQPQHF
TRBV13	NA	TRBD2	TRBJ2-3	TGTGCCAGCAACGAGACTAGCGGGAGCACAGATACGCAGTATTTT	CASNETSGSTDTQYF
TRBV5-8	many	NA	TRBJ1-5	TGTGCCAGCAGCTTGGAAGGGCTTGGCAATCAGCCCCAGCATTTT	CASSLEGLGNQPQHF
TRBV9	many	TRBD1	TRBJ1-1	TGTGCCAGCAGCCATTCCCCGACAGAAGGGGGCGCGGAAGCTTTCTTT	CASSHSPTEGGAEAFF
TRBV7-9	NA	NA	TRBJ1-2	TGTGCCAGCAGCTCTATACCAGACAGTCCGAACTATGGCTACACCTTC	CASSSIPDSPNYGYTF
TRBV28	many	NA	TRBJ1-2	TGTGCCAGCAGTTTAGGCCGCATCGAAGCTAACTATGGCTACACCTTC	CASSLGRIEANYGYTF
TRBV5-1	many	NA	TRBJ2-3	TGCGCCAGCAGAGGGGCCGGGGATACGCAGTATTTT	CASRGAGDTQYF
TRBV2	few	NA	TRBJ1-5	TGTACCAGCAGTGAAGTGGGAGTGGTCCTGCCCCAGCATTTT	CTSSEVGVVLPQHF
TRBV19	NA	NA	TRBJ2-2	TGTGCCAGTAATTTGGGGTCCCCCGGGGAGCTGTTTTTT	CASNLGSPGELFF
TRBV4-1	many	NA	TRBJ2-3	TGCGCCAGCAGCCAAGTCTTGTGGGCCGGAGCAGATACGCAGTATTTT	CASSQVLWAGADTQYF
TRBV4-1	few	TRBD2	TRBJ2-7	TGCGCCAGCAGCCAAGCGGCGGGAGGGCCCGAGGAGCAGTACTTC	CASSQAAGGPEEQYF
TRBV2	many	NA	TRBJ1-5	TGTGCCAGCAGTGAAGTCCTCGCTAGCAATCAGCCCCAGCATTTT	CASSEVLASNQPQHF
TRBV28	many	NA	TRBJ2-7	TGTGCCACGTCACCCGTTCTTAGCGACTACGAGCAGTACTTC	CATSPVLSDYEQYF
TRBV7-9	once	NA	TRBJ1-1	TGTGCCAGCAGCCGAACATCGGGTGAAGCTTTCTTT	CASSRTSGEAFF
TRBV6-2/TRBV6-3	NA	NA	TRBJ2-7	TGTGCCAGCACCCACTACTACGAGCCGTACTTC	CASTHYYEPYF
TRBV20-1	few	TRBD2	TRBJ2-5	TGCAGTGCTAGCCCCTGGCGGACTAGCGCCTTGGGGGAGACCCAGTACTTC	CSASPWRTSALGETQYF
TRBV27	few	TRBD1	TRBJ2-2	TGTGCCAGCAGTTTAACCAGTGGGACAGGGGGCAGGACCGGGGAGCTGTTTTTT	CASSLTSGTGGRTGELFF
TRBV4-1	NA	TRBD1	TRBJ2-7	TGCGCCAGCAGCCAAGGGTGGCAGGGGGCCCACGAGCAGTACTTC	CASSQGWQGAHEQYF
TRBV27	NA	NA	TRBJ2-3	TGTGCCAGCAGTATCCGCGGGACTCTCCCAGATACGCAGTATTTT	CASSIRGTLPDTQYF
TRBV5-1	many	NA	TRBJ2-5	TGCGCCAGCAGCTCCAAGAACGGGACCCTCGGGGAGACCCAGTACTTC	CASSSKNGTLGETQYF
TRBV10-3	NA	NA	TRBJ1-1	TGTGCCATCAGTGACCCCGGGACACTCCTTAGGGGGGCTTTCTTT	CAISDPGTLLRGAFF
TRBV7-9	few	NA	TRBJ2-7	TGTGCCAGCAGCCCAACCCAGGGGTCCCCCACAAGTCAGTACTTC	CASSPTQGSPTSQYF
TRBV29-1	many	NA	TRBJ2-3	TGCAGCGGGGGGACTAGCACAGATACGCAGTATTTT	CSGGTSTDTQYF
TRBV19	NA	NA	TRBJ1-2	TGTGCCAGTTCCACCTGGCCGCCTAACTATGGCTACACCTTC	CASSTWPPNYGYTF
TRBV7-6	many	TRBD1	TRBJ2-7	TGTGCCAGCAGCTTAGCGCCGGCCCAAGGGGGCGCGGAGCAGTACTTC	CASSLAPAQGGAEQYF
TRBV30	NA	NA	TRBJ2-2	TGTGCCTGGAGTGTAACGGTGAGGCAGGGGGAGCTGTTTTTT	CAWSVTVRQGELFF
TRBV6-2/TRBV6-3	many	TRBD2	TRBJ2-7	TGTGCCAGCAGTCAAGCGCTTACGGGGGGCGAGCAGTACTTC	CASSQALTGGEQYF
TRBV12-3/TRBV12-4	NA	TRBD1	TRBJ1-2	TGTGCCAGCAGTTTAAGTCCGACGTTCGCAGGGGGCGGCTACACCTTC	CASSLSPTFAGGGYTF
TRBV28	many	NA	TRBJ1-6	TGTGCCAGCAGCTCGTCCCATCCCCTCCACTTT	CASSSSHPLHF
TRBV7-9	NA	TRBD1	TRBJ2-5	TGTGCCAGCAGTCCAGAACCGGGACAGGAGGAAGAGACCCAGAACTTC	CASSPEPGQEEETQNF
TRBV7-3	NA	TRBD2	TRBJ2-3	TGTGCCAGCAGGACCGGACTAGGGGCGTCAGATACGCAGTATTTT	CASRTGLGASDTQYF
TRBV30	NA	NA	TRBJ1-4	TGTGCCTGGAGTGTAGGCTCAACTAATGAAAAACTGTTTTTT	CAWSVGSTNEKLFF
TRBV9	NA	NA	TRBJ2-7	TGTGCCAGCAGCGTAGGATCGAGGGGATACGAGCAGTACTTC	CASSVGSRGYEQYF
TRBV30	few	NA	TRBJ2-7	TGTGCCGTTGCCCTGACATCGAAGGGGGGGGAGCAGTACTTC	CAVALTSKGGEQYF
TRBV7-9	few	NA	TRBJ2-5	TGTGCCAGCAGCTCCCCGGTGGCGGAACAAGAGACCCAGTACTTC	CASSSPVAEQETQYF
TRBV24-1	few	TRBD1	TRBJ2-2	TGTGCCACCGGACAGGGGGCCGGGGAGCTGTTTTTT	CATGQGAGELFF
TRBV9	few	TRBD1	TRBJ2-7	TGTGCCAGCAGCCCGGGACAGGGGTACACCGAGCAGTACTTC	CASSPGQGYTEQYF
TRBV28	NA	NA	TRBJ1-5	TGTGCCAGCAGTTTAGCTGGGGGCGAGGATCAGCCCCAGCATTTT	CASSLAGGEDQPQHF
TRBV12-3/TRBV12-4	NA	NA	TRBJ1-2	TGTGCCAGCAGAGATGACGGGATCTATGGCTACACCTTC	CASRDDGIYGYTF
TRBV11-2	few	NA	TRBJ1-1	TGTGCCAGCAGCTCCCCACGTGGAGAGAACACTGAAGCTTTCTTT	CASSSPRGENTEAFF
TRBV25-1	few	NA	TRBJ2-2	TGTGCCAGCAGTGAATATCCGTCCGGCGGGGAGCTGTTTTTT	CASSEYPSGGELFF
TRBV29-1	many	NA	TRBJ2-2	TGCAGCGTGACATTGAACACCGGGGAGCTGTTTTTT	CSVTLNTGELFF